Listed below are T cell receptor beta chains from one sample, sequenced in a study of graft-versus-host responses after intestinal transplantation. TCRdb's table, derived via immunoSEQ multiplex PCR, lists solely in-frame clones and lacks some. This sample has more than 65,000 clones, with approximately 96% found just once. These receptors lack a known antigen. The sample here was unstimulated CD8+ T cells sorted from spleen or lymph node cells, taken before intestinal transplant. Every receptor here comes from a human donor who received an intestinal transplant. The CDR3 runs from the conserved cysteine through the conserved F or W. A D gene is named only where the DNA matches it firmly.

V gene: TRBV11-2; D gene: .; CDR3 protein: CASRSPGPLATIYF
V gene: TRBV28; D gene: TRBD2; CDR3 protein: CASRGGAGGPLYTDTQYF
V gene: TRBV12-5; D gene: TRBD2; CDR3 protein: CASGPRALAGEPYEQYF
V gene: TRBV27; D gene: .; CDR3 protein: CASSLFGGAGTEAFF
V gene: TRBV2; D gene: .; CDR3 protein: CASVGRGDGYTF
V gene: TRBV9; D gene: .; CDR3 protein: CASSAGWARSSYEQYF
V gene: TRBV4-1; D gene: .; CDR3 protein: CASSQGELAAGEQYF
V gene: TRBV10-2; D gene: .; CDR3 protein: CASRTKGYEQYF
V gene: TRBV27; D gene: .; CDR3 protein: CASSPPGAGSYNSPLHF
V gene: TRBV9; D gene: .; CDR3 protein: CASSVTGINEQFF
V gene: TRBV6-5; D gene: TRBD2; CDR3 protein: CASRERLASYNEQFF
V gene: TRBV6-1; D gene: TRBD2; CDR3 protein: CASSETLAGVYNEQFF
V gene: TRBV2; D gene: TRBD2; CDR3 protein: CASRPGGGRTSGRNEQYF
V gene: TRBV28; D gene: TRBD2; CDR3 protein: CASSLLKAVPAGGHQETQYF